These T cell receptor beta chains were read from a single sample in a study of T cells after yellow fever vaccination. TCRdb processed the 5' RACE reads anew with MiXCR; each CDR3 protein has one entry. The sample contains more than 300,000 distinct CDR3 sequences, about 11% of which appear only once. Material: CD4+ T cells sorted from PBMCs, obtained 45 days after the yellow fever booster vaccination. These receptors came from a man aged 18 to 29 who received the YFV17D yellow fever vaccine. CDR3s include the opening cysteine and the closing phenylalanine or tryptophan. D genes are given only for firm matches. For some rows the clone size is stated as once, few or many, or as a class when expanded; others skip it.

abundance: -
v_gene: TRBV5-1
d_gene: TRBD2
len: 18
j_gene: TRBJ2-1
CDR3aa: CASAPQGTSGESYNEQFF
CDR3nt: TGCGCCAGCGCTCCCCAGGGGACTAGCGGGGAGTCCTACAATGAGCAGTTCTTC

abundance: few
v_gene: TRBV5-1
d_gene: TRBD1
len: 14
j_gene: TRBJ2-3
CDR3aa: CASSGTGSTDTQYF
CDR3nt: TGCGCCAGCAGCGGGACAGGGAGCACAGATACGCAGTATTTT

abundance: -
v_gene: TRBV7-2
d_gene: -
len: 12
j_gene: TRBJ2-7
CDR3aa: CASSWGSYEQYF
CDR3nt: TGTGCCAGCAGTTGGGGATCGTACGAGCAGTACTTC

abundance: few
v_gene: TRBV7-8
d_gene: -
len: 15
j_gene: TRBJ1-5
CDR3aa: CASSLAIFSNQPQHF
CDR3nt: TGTGCCAGCAGCTTAGCCATATTTAGCAATCAGCCCCAGCATTTT

abundance: few
v_gene: TRBV6-1
d_gene: -
len: 13
j_gene: TRBJ1-5
CDR3aa: CASSEVRDQPQHF
CDR3nt: TGTGCCAGCAGTGAAGTTCGGGATCAGCCCCAGCATTTT

abundance: -
v_gene: TRBV7-2
d_gene: -
len: 14
j_gene: TRBJ1-2
CDR3aa: CASSLTYANYGYTF
CDR3nt: TGTGCCAGCAGCTTAACTTACGCTAACTATGGCTACACCTTC

abundance: -
v_gene: TRBV6-6
d_gene: -
len: 13
j_gene: TRBJ1-1
CDR3aa: CATWRAGNTEAFF
CDR3nt: TGTGCCACCTGGCGTGCAGGGAACACTGAAGCTTTCTTT

abundance: -
v_gene: TRBV12-3/TRBV12-4
d_gene: TRBD2
len: 15
j_gene: TRBJ2-1
CDR3aa: CASRELAGEYNEQFF
CDR3nt: TGTGCCAGCAGAGAACTAGCGGGGGAGTACAATGAGCAGTTCTTC

abundance: few
v_gene: TRBV4-3
d_gene: -
len: 18
j_gene: TRBJ2-5
CDR3aa: CASSQRRIEGPYQETQYF
CDR3nt: TGCGCCAGCAGCCAGCGTCGTATTGAAGGACCTTACCAAGAGACCCAGTACTTC

abundance: many
v_gene: TRBV20-1
d_gene: TRBD2
len: 20
j_gene: TRBJ2-3
CDR3aa: CSARNPPGLAGVPTIDTQYF
CDR3nt: TGCAGTGCTAGAAATCCCCCGGGACTAGCGGGGGTACCCACCATTGATACGCAGTATTTT

abundance: -
v_gene: TRBV20-1
d_gene: -
len: 13
j_gene: TRBJ2-3
CDR3aa: CSAAGPYTDTQYF
CDR3nt: TGCAGTGCCGCCGGGCCCTACACAGATACGCAGTATTTT

abundance: few
v_gene: TRBV18
d_gene: -
len: 13
j_gene: TRBJ2-2
CDR3aa: CASSPSETGELFF
CDR3nt: TGTGCCAGCTCACCATCTGAAACCGGGGAGCTGTTTTTT

abundance: few
v_gene: TRBV6-5
d_gene: TRBD1
len: 11
j_gene: TRBJ1-2
CDR3aa: CASRQGGGYTF
CDR3nt: TGTGCCAGCAGGCAGGGGGGTGGCTACACCTTC

abundance: few
v_gene: TRBV7-9
d_gene: -
len: 14
j_gene: TRBJ1-2
CDR3aa: CASTNHGANYGYTF
CDR3nt: TGTGCCAGCACTAACCACGGAGCTAACTATGGCTACACCTTC

abundance: few
v_gene: TRBV11-2
d_gene: -
len: 14
j_gene: TRBJ2-1
CDR3aa: CASSFLGVMDEQFF
CDR3nt: TGTGCCAGCAGCTTTTTGGGGGTAATGGATGAGCAGTTCTTC

abundance: few
v_gene: TRBV10-3
d_gene: -
len: 14
j_gene: TRBJ2-3
CDR3aa: CAIKRVGSTDTQYF
CDR3nt: TGTGCCATCAAAAGGGTCGGTAGCACAGATACGCAGTATTTT

abundance: -
v_gene: TRBV27
d_gene: -
len: 15
j_gene: TRBJ1-5
CDR3aa: CASSPTFGANQPQHF
CDR3nt: TGTGCCAGCAGTCCGACATTTGGGGCCAATCAGCCCCAGCATTTT

abundance: -
v_gene: TRBV15
d_gene: TRBD2
len: 16
j_gene: TRBJ2-3
CDR3aa: CATSTGLAGGTDTQYF
CDR3nt: TGTGCCACCAGCACAGGACTAGCGGGGGGTACAGATACGCAGTATTTT

abundance: -
v_gene: TRBV4-3
d_gene: TRBD1
len: 16
j_gene: TRBJ1-2
CDR3aa: CASSLGNRGHGYGYTF
CDR3nt: TGCGCCAGCAGCCTAGGGAACAGGGGGCACGGATATGGCTACACCTTC

abundance: -
v_gene: TRBV2
d_gene: TRBD1
len: 13
j_gene: TRBJ1-5
CDR3aa: CASSTGQGQPQHF
CDR3nt: TGTGCCAGCAGCACGGGACAGGGCCAGCCCCAGCATTTT

abundance: few
v_gene: TRBV2
d_gene: -
len: 13
j_gene: TRBJ2-5
CDR3aa: CASTGDYQETQYF
CDR3nt: TGTGCCAGCACCGGCGACTACCAAGAGACCCAGTACTTC

abundance: once
v_gene: TRBV4-2
d_gene: TRBD2
len: 16
j_gene: TRBJ2-5
CDR3aa: CASSQSTGGGGETQYF
CDR3nt: TGTGCCAGCAGCCAAAGTACGGGGGGAGGTGGGGAGACCCAGTACTTC

abundance: few
v_gene: TRBV5-1
d_gene: -
len: 13
j_gene: TRBJ2-3
CDR3aa: CASNAGNSDTQYF
CDR3nt: TGCGCCAGCAACGCAGGGAATTCAGATACGCAGTATTTT

abundance: -
v_gene: TRBV12-3/TRBV12-4
d_gene: -
len: 13
j_gene: TRBJ2-1
CDR3aa: CASSWGQGLDQFF
CDR3nt: TGTGCCAGCAGTTGGGGTCAGGGTCTCGATCAGTTCTTC

abundance: few
v_gene: TRBV12-3/TRBV12-4
d_gene: -
len: 16
j_gene: TRBJ1-2
CDR3aa: CASSLDPAGGQHGYTF
CDR3nt: TGTGCCAGCAGTCTCGACCCCGCCGGGGGGCAGCATGGCTACACCTTC

abundance: -
v_gene: TRBV5-1
d_gene: -
len: 13
j_gene: TRBJ1-1
CDR3aa: CASSPNWNTEAFF
CDR3nt: TGCGCCAGCAGCCCTAATTGGAACACTGAAGCTTTCTTT

abundance: -
v_gene: TRBV6-5
d_gene: -
len: 15
j_gene: TRBJ2-2
CDR3aa: CASSYGRQSGGELFF
CDR3nt: TGTGCCAGCAGTTACGGGAGACAGTCCGGCGGGGAGCTGTTTTTT

abundance: many
v_gene: TRBV15
d_gene: -
len: 18
j_gene: TRBJ2-5
CDR3aa: CATSRDVGRRRWGETQYF
CDR3nt: TGTGCCACCAGCAGAGACGTGGGACGGAGAAGGTGGGGAGAGACCCAGTACTTC

abundance: few
v_gene: TRBV20-1
d_gene: -
len: 15
j_gene: TRBJ2-3
CDR3aa: CSARGGGRGTDTQYF
CDR3nt: TGCAGTGCTAGAGGAGGGGGTCGAGGCACAGATACGCAGTATTTT

abundance: few
v_gene: TRBV7-3
d_gene: TRBD2
len: 14
j_gene: TRBJ2-1
CDR3aa: CASSLAGASGKQFF
CDR3nt: TGTGCCAGCAGTCTAGCGGGGGCCTCCGGGAAGCAGTTCTTC

abundance: many
v_gene: TRBV5-5
d_gene: TRBD1
len: 16
j_gene: TRBJ2-7
CDR3aa: CASSLDAGTGGYEQYF
CDR3nt: TGTGCCAGCAGCTTGGATGCCGGGACAGGGGGCTACGAGCAGTACTTC

abundance: -
v_gene: TRBV7-9
d_gene: -
len: 13
j_gene: TRBJ1-5
CDR3aa: CASTRDGKGPQHF
CDR3nt: TGTGCCAGCACTCGGGACGGGAAAGGGCCCCAGCATTTT

abundance: few
v_gene: TRBV5-1
d_gene: -
len: 14
j_gene: TRBJ2-7
CDR3aa: CASSLPQSPGEQYF
CDR3nt: TGCGCCAGCAGCTTGCCCCAGAGCCCAGGGGAGCAGTACTTC

abundance: -
v_gene: TRBV4-3
d_gene: -
len: 14
j_gene: TRBJ1-1
CDR3aa: CASSQTFAIREAFF
CDR3nt: TGCGCCAGCAGCCAAACCTTTGCGATACGTGAAGCTTTCTTT

abundance: many
v_gene: TRBV30
d_gene: -
len: 15
j_gene: TRBJ1-2
CDR3aa: CAWSATWGPGYGYTF
CDR3nt: TGTGCCTGGAGTGCCACGTGGGGGCCAGGCTATGGCTACACCTTC

abundance: -
v_gene: TRBV20-1
d_gene: TRBD2
len: 14
j_gene: TRBJ2-3
CDR3aa: CSAETSGGTDTQYF
CDR3nt: TGCAGTGCTGAGACTAGCGGAGGCACAGATACGCAGTATTTT

abundance: many
v_gene: TRBV7-3
d_gene: -
len: 14
j_gene: TRBJ2-3
CDR3aa: CASSLELFTDTQYF
CDR3nt: TGTGCCAGCAGCTTGGAGCTTTTCACAGATACGCAGTATTTT

abundance: few
v_gene: TRBV27
d_gene: -
len: 14
j_gene: TRBJ1-2
CDR3aa: CASTPWGGVDGYTF
CDR3nt: TGTGCCAGCACCCCCTGGGGGGGTGTAGACGGCTACACCTTC

abundance: few
v_gene: TRBV12-3/TRBV12-4
d_gene: -
len: 13
j_gene: TRBJ1-2
CDR3aa: CASSFDLIYGYTF
CDR3nt: TGTGCCAGCAGTTTCGATCTCATCTATGGCTACACCTTC

abundance: many
v_gene: TRBV7-2
d_gene: -
len: 15
j_gene: TRBJ2-2
CDR3aa: CASSLVGGPSVTAFF
CDR3nt: TGTGCCAGCAGCTTAGTGGGCGGACCGTCCGTGACTGCGTTTTTT

abundance: few
v_gene: TRBV5-4
d_gene: -
len: 15
j_gene: TRBJ1-3
CDR3aa: CASSSPTSPGNTIYF
CDR3nt: TGTGCCAGCAGCTCTCCAACCAGTCCTGGAAACACCATATATTTT

abundance: many
v_gene: TRBV5-1
d_gene: -
len: 14
j_gene: TRBJ2-7
CDR3aa: CASSFTEYSYEQYF
CDR3nt: TGCGCCAGCAGCTTCACAGAGTACTCCTACGAGCAGTACTTC

abundance: many
v_gene: TRBV12-3/TRBV12-4
d_gene: -
len: 13
j_gene: TRBJ2-7
CDR3aa: CASSWRRRYEQYF
CDR3nt: TGTGCCAGCAGTTGGAGAAGGAGGTACGAGCAGTACTTC

abundance: few
v_gene: TRBV19
d_gene: -
len: 15
j_gene: TRBJ1-5
CDR3aa: CASNRGEGWNQPQHF
CDR3nt: TGTGCCTCGAATCGGGGAGAGGGTTGGAATCAGCCCCAGCATTTT

abundance: once
v_gene: TRBV5-4
d_gene: -
len: 16
j_gene: TRBJ1-1
CDR3aa: CASSLAGAGGNTEAFF
CDR3nt: TGTGCCAGCAGCTTGGCGGGGGCCGGGGGAAACACTGAAGCTTTCTTT

abundance: few
v_gene: TRBV6-5
d_gene: TRBD1
len: 15
j_gene: TRBJ1-2
CDR3aa: CASSYAGQGNYGYTF
CDR3nt: TGTGCCAGCAGTTACGCGGGACAGGGGAACTATGGCTACACCTTC